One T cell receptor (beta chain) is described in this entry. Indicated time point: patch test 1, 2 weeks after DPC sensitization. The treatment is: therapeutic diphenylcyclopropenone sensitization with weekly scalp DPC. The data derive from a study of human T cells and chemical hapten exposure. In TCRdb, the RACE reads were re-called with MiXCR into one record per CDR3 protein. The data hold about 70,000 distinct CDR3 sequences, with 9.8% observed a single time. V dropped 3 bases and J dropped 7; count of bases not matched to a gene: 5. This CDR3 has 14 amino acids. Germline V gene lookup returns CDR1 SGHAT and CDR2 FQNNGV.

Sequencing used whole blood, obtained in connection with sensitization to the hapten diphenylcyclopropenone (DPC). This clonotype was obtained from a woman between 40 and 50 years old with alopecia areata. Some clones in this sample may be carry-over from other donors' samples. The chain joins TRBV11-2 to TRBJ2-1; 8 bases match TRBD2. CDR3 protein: CASSFAGGGNEQFF. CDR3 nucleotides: TGTGCCAGCAGCTTTGCGGGGGGCGGTAATGAGCAGTTCTTC.